Following are 25 T cell receptor beta chains from one sample sequenced in a study of blood T cell repertoires in COVID-19. The data were produced by immunoSEQ multiplex PCR, yet TCRdb's version contains in-frame clones alone and is incomplete. Of about 220,000 clones detected, 80% to 90% appear once; the ten largest clones hold 4.5% to 6%. The sample comprised peripheral blood. The receptors shown here come from a woman in her sixties or seventies who had recovered from COVID-19.

V and J are TRBV5-4 and TRBJ2-6; TRBD1 matches at 8 bases. The CDR3 loop spans 17 amino acids. V lost 5 bases, J lost 1 base, and 8 bases stayed unmatched. The germline V gene has CDR1 SGHNT and CDR2 YYREEE (reference sequence). The CDR3 region is CASRSDRGESGANVLTF. The CDR3 DNA follows: TGTGCCAGCAGGTCAGACAGGGGAGAGTCTGGGGCCAACGTCCTGACTTTC.

This clone has a handful of counts. The chain couples TRBV5-1 to TRBJ2-2; the match to TRBD1 covers 9 bases. Germline V CDR1 and CDR2: SGHRS, YFSETQ. Trimming took 2 bases from V and 6 from J; bases not matched to a gene: 5. This CDR3 spans 15 amino acids. CDR3 DNA sequence: TGCGCCAGCAGCTTAACAGGGGGCGTCTCCGGGGAGCTGTTTTTT. This translates into CASSLTGGVSGELFF.

The genes are TRBV6-5 and TRBJ1-4; 7 nucleotides agree with TRBD1. Losses at the gene ends were 7 bases for V and 4 bases for J; bases not matched to a gene: 6. The CDR3 covers 14 residues. CDR1 is MNHEY, CDR2 SVGAGI, per germline. Here the CDR3 DNA reads TGTGCCAGCACCGAGGGACAGTTTAATGAAAAACTGTTTTTT. This sequence encodes CASTEGQFNEKLFF.

The chain carries TRBV19 and TRBJ2-7; 10 nucleotides line up with TRBD2. The CDR3 totals 16 residues. The V and J ends lost 3 bases and 0 bases, in that order; junction bases with no gene match: 5. Germline CDR1 is LNHDA and CDR2 is SQIVND (reference sequence). CDR3 amino acids: CASSILASGGSYEQYF. In DNA, the CDR3 is TGTGCCAGTAGTATCCTGGCTAGCGGGGGCTCCTACGAGCAGTACTTC.

V usage is TRBV9 and J usage is TRBJ2-5, with 9 bases matching TRBD2. The CDR3 has 15 residues. V was clipped by 0 bases and J by 3 bases; unmatched bases: 3. The germline V gene has CDR1 SGDLS and CDR2 YYNGEE. The CDR3 region is CASSVAGGGEETQYF. The CDR3 nucleotides are TGTGCCAGCAGCGTAGCTGGCGGGGGGGAAGAGACCCAGTACTTC.

The chain joins TRBV15 to TRBJ2-5, with TRBD2 identical over 9 bases. The CDR3 has 17 residues. Germline CDR1 LNHNV, CDR2 YYDKDF (reference sequence). V shed 0 bases and J 5 bases; nucleotides not matched to a gene: 10. CDR3 amino acids: CATSRDRLAGLRETQYF. CDR3 coding DNA: TGTGCCACCAGCAGAGATCGGCTAGCGGGGTTGAGGGAGACCCAGTACTTC.

This chain's CDR3 is CASSPGTGDYTIYF. CDR3 sequence (DNA): TGTGCCAGCTCGCCCGGGACAGGGGATTACACCATATATTTT. V usage is TRBV18 and J usage is TRBJ1-3, with 10 bases fitting TRBD1. V was pared by 6 bases and J by 8 bases, with 7 bases of the junction left unmatched. The V gene's germline CDR1 is KGHSH and CDR2 LQKENI. CDR3 length: 14 residues.

The rearrangement links TRBV5-1 to TRBJ1-2, with TRBD1 matching over 12 bases. CDR1 and CDR2 from the germline V gene are SGHRS and YFSETQ. This CDR3 has 15 amino acids. Unmatched junction bases numbered 9, after V lost 4 bases and J lost 8 bases. CDR3 sequence reads: CASSPLGQGARGYTF. DNA for the CDR3: TGCGCCAGCAGCCCTCTGGGACAGGGGGCAAGAGGCTACACCTTC.

The J gene is TRBJ1-1, the V gene TRBV11-2, with a tentative D call TRBD1 (6 bases). The germline V and J ends were trimmed by 4 bases and 4 bases, with 16 bases remaining between them. CDR1 is SGHAT, CDR2 FQNNGV, per germline. This CDR3 is built from 15 residues. CDR3 residues: CASSSITGTGTEAFF. The DNA for the CDR3 is TGTGCCAGCAGCTCAATTACAGGGACGGGCACTGAAGCTTTCTTT.

The V call is TRBV2, the J call TRBJ2-7; D gene uncertain. The CDR3 is 12 residues long. Germline lookup yields CDR1 SNHLY and CDR2 FYNNEI. The V end lost 3 bases, the J end lost 5 bases, and 8 bases lay between the germline ends. CDR3 bases: TGTGCCAGCAGTGACAGAGGCCACGAGCAGTACTTC. This encodes CASSDRGHEQYF.

The chain combines TRBV18 with TRBJ1-2, with TRBD1 matching 7 bases. The CDR3 is 14 amino acids. With 6 bases clipped from V and 7 bases from J, the junction kept 11 bases outside the gene matches. The germline CDR1 and CDR2 sequences are KGHSH and LQKENI. The CDR3 region is CASSPRRGGGGYTF. CDR3 coding DNA: TGTGCCAGCTCCCCTAGACGAGGGGGCGGTGGCTACACCTTC. The whole variable domain, remainder taken from reference TRBV18 and TRBJ1-2, is NAGVMQNPRHLVRRRGQEARLRCSPMKGHSHVYWYRQLPEEGLKFMVYLQKENIIDESGMPKERFSAEFPKEGPSILRIQQVVRGDSAAYFCASSPRRGGGGYTFGSGTRLTVV.

The V gene is TRBV7-6, the J gene TRBJ2-4; D is ambiguous. CDR1 is SGHVS and CDR2 is FNYEAQ in the germline V gene. The V and J ends lost 3 bases and 1 base respectively, with 10 bases between them. The CDR3 totals 15 residues. This chain's CDR3 is CASSLGEEAKNIQYF. The CDR3 DNA sequence: TGTGCCAGCAGCTTGGGTGAGGAGGCCAAAAACATTCAGTACTTC.

A few counts support this clone. This chain joins TRBV5-4 and TRBJ2-2; 7 positions match TRBD1. Germline CDR1 is SGHNT and CDR2 is YYREEE (reference sequence). V lost 0 bases to trimming and J lost 6 bases; unmatched junction nucleotides: 8. The CDR3 covers 16 residues. The CDR3 is CASSLDRAGGSGELFF. The CDR3 coding sequence is TGTGCCAGCAGCTTGGACAGGGCAGGGGGATCCGGGGAGCTGTTTTTT.

V is TRBV19 and J is TRBJ2-7; TRBD1 matches at 9 bases. This CDR3 comprises 13 residues. V trimming: 5 bases; J trimming: 4 bases; junction bases outside the gene matches: 3. Germline loops: CDR1 LNHDA, CDR2 SQIVND (reference sequence). CDR3 coding DNA: TGTGCCAGTAGTCGACAGGGGGGATACGAGCAGTACTTC. Translation: CASSRQGGYEQYF.

The chain recombines TRBV11-2 with TRBJ1-2; no clear D. CDR3 size: 14 residues. Germline V gene data show CDR1 as SGHAT and CDR2 as FQNNGV. The V end lost 9 bases, the J end lost 6 bases, and 20 bases lay between the germline ends. CDR3 region: CASSQQPEVDGYTF. The CDR3 nucleotides read TGTGCCAGTTCTCAGCAGCCGGAGGTCGATGGCTACACCTTC.

J is TRBJ2-2 and V is TRBV9, with 8 bases matching TRBD2. The V gene end was trimmed by 2 bases and the J gene end by 6 bases; junction bases not matched to a gene: 9. CDR3 length: 16 amino acids. Looked up from germline, CDR1 is SGDLS and CDR2 is YYNGEE. The CDR3 DNA sequence: TGTGCCAGCAGCGTTTGGGGCCTAGCGGGTTCCGGGGAGCTGTTTTTT. This translates into CASSVWGLAGSGELFF.

The CDR3 region has the DNA TGTGCCAGCAGTGGATACAGGGCTACGAACACTGAAGCTTTCTTT. Encoded protein: CASSGYRATNTEAFF. The rearrangement links TRBV25-1 to TRBJ1-1, with D possibly matching TRBD1 (6 bases). This CDR3 has 15 amino acids. The V end was cut by 4 bases, the J end by 1 base, with 13 bases between. CDR1 MGHDK and CDR2 SYGVNS come from the germline V gene.

CDR3 residues: CASSSGGRGEKLFF. In DNA form, the CDR3 reads TGTGCCAGCAGCTCCGGGGGACGAGGTGAAAAACTGTTTTTT. The V call is TRBV5-6, the J call TRBJ1-4; D perhaps matches TRBD1 (5 bases). The CDR3 consists of 14 residues. V was pared by 3 bases and J by 7 bases, with 13 bases between. Per the germline V gene, CDR1 is SGHDT and CDR2 is YYEEEE.

The V and J genes are TRBV6-4 and TRBJ1-2; 7 bases agree with TRBD1. V shed 2 bases, J shed 14 bases, and the junction held 5 bases outside the gene matches. This CDR3 is built from 11 residues. Germline CDR1 and CDR2: MRHNA and SNTAGT. CDR3 amino acids: CASSDGTGVTF. The CDR3, as DNA: TGTGCCAGCAGTGACGGTACAGGGGTTACCTTC.

V is TRBV11-2 and J is TRBJ2-3; 8 bases map to TRBD2. The CDR3 spans 18 residues. CDR1 SGHAT and CDR2 FQNNGV come from the germline V gene. The V gene end was trimmed by 5 bases and the J gene end by 0 bases; junction bases not matched to a gene: 13. DNA of the CDR3: TGTGCCAGCAGCCCCAGCGCCGAGGCTAGCGGGAGCACAGATACGCAGTATTTT. It translates to CASSPSAEASGSTDTQYF.

The chain combines TRBV6-5 with TRBJ2-7; 9 bases map to TRBD2. CDR1 MNHEY and CDR2 SVGAGI come from the germline V gene. The CDR3 runs to 14 residues. V shed 0 bases, J shed 11 bases, and the junction held 8 bases outside the gene matches. The chain's CDR3 is CASSYSRLAEGEYF. The CDR3 nucleotides are TGTGCCAGCAGTTACTCGAGACTAGCGGAAGGGGAGTACTTC.

The table lists this clone with a count of one. The J gene is TRBJ1-4, the V gene TRBV30, with 7 nucleotides matching TRBD1. CDR1 and CDR2 from the germline V gene are GTSNPN and SVGIG (reference sequence). Trimming removed 4 bases from V and 6 bases from J; junction bases left unmatched: 17. The CDR3 is 17 residues long. The CDR3 sequence: CAWTPLTGARDHEKLFF. The DNA of the CDR3 is TGTGCCTGGACCCCCCTAACAGGGGCAAGAGATCATGAAAAACTGTTTTTT.

The J gene is TRBJ2-3, the V gene TRBV5-1; 13 nucleotides line up with TRBD2. Per the germline V gene, CDR1 is SGHRS and CDR2 is YFSETQ. Germline trimming cut 4 bases from V and 3 bases from J; bases unmatched to any gene: 14. This CDR3 comprises 19 residues. In DNA form, the CDR3 reads TGCGCCAGCAGCCGGACTAGCGGGGGTCCTTTAGTTCGTACAGATACGCAGTATTTT. Its translation: CASSRTSGGPLVRTDTQYF. The complete variable domain, with remaining parts taken from reference TRBV5-1 and TRBJ2-3, reads KAGVTQTPRYLIKTRGQQVTLSCSPISGHRSVSWYQQTPGQGLQFLFEYFSETQRNKGNFPGRFSGRQFSNSRSEMNVSTLELGDSALYLCASSRTSGGPLVRTDTQYFGPGTRLTVL.

The chain carries TRBV29-1 and TRBJ2-5; 12 bases are a match to TRBD2. Germline V CDR1 and CDR2: SQVTM, ANQGSEA. The V segment lost 3 bases and the J segment 7 bases; nucleotides outside the gene matches: 6. This CDR3 has 14 amino acids. The chain's CDR3 is CSVDPSGGAGTQYF. Written as DNA, the CDR3 is TGCAGCGTTGATCCTAGCGGGGGGGCCGGGACCCAGTACTTC.

The chain couples TRBV24-1 to TRBJ2-3; D gene uncertain. V gave up 4 bases and J gave up 4 bases, with 14 bases separating them. Germline CDR1 is KGHDR and CDR2 is SFDVKD. CDR3 size: 15 residues. The CDR3 region is CATSDPLGGADTQYF. The CDR3 DNA is TGTGCCACCAGTGACCCACTCGGTGGTGCAGATACGCAGTATTTT.